The present T cell receptor beta chain was sequenced within a study of OX40 agonist ivuxolimab in advanced cancers. Study-level information: Partial responses were recorded for three patients, including one with hepatocellular carcinoma and two with cutaneous melanoma. Overall study results and limits: Expanded peripheral T-cell antigen specificity went undetermined. On average, CD8+ T cells had more expanded clones than CD4+.

Autoimmune disease history or systemic immunosuppression led to patients being barred. Trimming removed 5 bases from V and 3 bases from J, with 13 bases in between. This CDR3 has 14 amino acids. Germline values: CDR1 SQVTM, CDR2 ANQGSEA. As to this clone: Its antigen is undetermined.

Repertoires were generated with immunoSEQ multiplex PCR, while TCRdb's copy carries only in-frame clones and drops some. The data hold about 73,000 clones, with about nine tenths observed a single time. The sequencing here drew on CD4+ or CD8+ T cells sorted from blood, taken in a trial of the OX40 agonist ivuxolimab. This clonotype originated in an adult with an advanced solid tumor such as melanoma, head and neck, liver or kidney cancer. The rearrangement uses TRBV29-1 and TRBJ2-2; D is perhaps TRBD2 (5 bases). The CDR3 region is CSVLGGSYTGELFF. Written as DNA, the CDR3 is TGCAGCGTTCTAGGCGGGTCTTACACCGGGGAGCTGTTTTTT.